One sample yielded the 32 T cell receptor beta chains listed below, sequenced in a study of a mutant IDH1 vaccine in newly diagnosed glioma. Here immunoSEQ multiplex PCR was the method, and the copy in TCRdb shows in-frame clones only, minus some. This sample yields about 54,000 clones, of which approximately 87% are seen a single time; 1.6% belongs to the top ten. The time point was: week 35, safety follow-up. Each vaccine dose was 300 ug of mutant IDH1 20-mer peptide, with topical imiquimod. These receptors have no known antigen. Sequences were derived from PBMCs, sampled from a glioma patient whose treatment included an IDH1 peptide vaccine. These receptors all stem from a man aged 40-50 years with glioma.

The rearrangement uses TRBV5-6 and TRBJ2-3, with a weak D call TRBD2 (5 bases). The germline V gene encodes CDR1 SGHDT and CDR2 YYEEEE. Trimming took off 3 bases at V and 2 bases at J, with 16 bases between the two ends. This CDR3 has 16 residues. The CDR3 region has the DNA TGTGCCAGCAGCTCCCCCTCGTGGAGGTCCACAGATACGCAGTATTTT. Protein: CASSSPSWRSTDTQYF.

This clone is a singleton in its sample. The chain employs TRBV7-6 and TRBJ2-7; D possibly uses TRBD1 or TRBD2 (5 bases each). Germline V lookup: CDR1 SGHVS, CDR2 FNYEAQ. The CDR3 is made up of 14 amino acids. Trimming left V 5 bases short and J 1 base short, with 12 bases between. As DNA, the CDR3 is TGTGCCAGCAGCCCCTTCGAGGGGTCCTACGAGCAGTACTTC. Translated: CASSPFEGSYEQYF.

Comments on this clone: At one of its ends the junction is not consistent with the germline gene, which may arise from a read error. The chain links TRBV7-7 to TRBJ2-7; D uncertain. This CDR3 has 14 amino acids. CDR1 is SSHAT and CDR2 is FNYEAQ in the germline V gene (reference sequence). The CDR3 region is CASSLGESSYEQYF. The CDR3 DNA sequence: TGTGCTAGCAGCTTAGGCGAGAGCTCCTACGAGCAGTACTTC.

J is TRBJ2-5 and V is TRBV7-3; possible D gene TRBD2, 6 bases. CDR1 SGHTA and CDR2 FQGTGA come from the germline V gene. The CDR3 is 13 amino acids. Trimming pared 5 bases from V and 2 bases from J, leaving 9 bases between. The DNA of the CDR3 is TGTGCCAGCAGCCGGGGGAGGCAAGAGACCCAGTACTTC. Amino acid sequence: CASSRGRQETQYF.

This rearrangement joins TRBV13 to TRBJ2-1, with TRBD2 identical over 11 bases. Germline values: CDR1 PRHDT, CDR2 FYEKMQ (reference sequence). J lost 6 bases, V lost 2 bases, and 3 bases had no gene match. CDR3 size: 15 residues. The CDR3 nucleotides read TGTGCCAGCAGCTTATGGCTAGCGGGAGGCAATGAGCAGTTCTTC. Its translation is CASSLWLAGGNEQFF. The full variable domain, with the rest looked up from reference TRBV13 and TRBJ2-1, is AAGVIQSPRHLIKEKRETATLKCYPIPRHDTVYWYQQGPGQDPQFLISFYEKMQSDKGSIPDRFSAQQFSDYHSELNMSSLELGDSALYFCASSLWLAGGNEQFFGPGTRLTVL.

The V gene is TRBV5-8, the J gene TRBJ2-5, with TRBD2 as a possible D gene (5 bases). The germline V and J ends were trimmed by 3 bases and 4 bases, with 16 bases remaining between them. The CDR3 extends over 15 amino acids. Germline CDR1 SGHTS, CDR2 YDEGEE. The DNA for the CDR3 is TGTGCCAGCAGCTCTCCGAGGATGAGGGCAGAGACCCAGTACTTC. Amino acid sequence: CASSSPRMRAETQYF.

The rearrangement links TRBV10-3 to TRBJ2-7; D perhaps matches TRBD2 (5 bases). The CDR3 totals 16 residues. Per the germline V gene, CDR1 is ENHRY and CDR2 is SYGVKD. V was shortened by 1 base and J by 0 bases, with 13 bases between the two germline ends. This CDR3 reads CAISELKRSGSYEQYF. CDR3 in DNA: TGTGCCATCAGTGAGTTAAAGCGGAGCGGCTCCTACGAGCAGTACTTC.

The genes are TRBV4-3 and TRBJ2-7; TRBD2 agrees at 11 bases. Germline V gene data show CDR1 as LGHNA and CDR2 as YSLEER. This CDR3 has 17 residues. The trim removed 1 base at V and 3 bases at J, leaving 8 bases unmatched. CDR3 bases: TGCGCCAGCAGCCAAGGGTTTAGCGGGAGGGTTAGCTACGAGCAGTACTTC. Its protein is CASSQGFSGRVSYEQYF.

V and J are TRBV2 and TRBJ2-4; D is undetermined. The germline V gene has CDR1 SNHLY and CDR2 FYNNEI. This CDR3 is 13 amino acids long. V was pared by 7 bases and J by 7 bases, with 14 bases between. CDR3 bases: TGTGCCAGCAAGCCAACGGAGTGGAACATTCAGTACTTC. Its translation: CASKPTEWNIQYF.

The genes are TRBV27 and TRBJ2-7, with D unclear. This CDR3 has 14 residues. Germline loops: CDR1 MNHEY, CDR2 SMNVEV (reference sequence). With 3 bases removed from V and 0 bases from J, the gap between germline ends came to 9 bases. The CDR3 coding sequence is TGTGCCAGCAGTTTTTACGGAAGCTCCTACGAGCAGTACTTC. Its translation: CASSFYGSSYEQYF.

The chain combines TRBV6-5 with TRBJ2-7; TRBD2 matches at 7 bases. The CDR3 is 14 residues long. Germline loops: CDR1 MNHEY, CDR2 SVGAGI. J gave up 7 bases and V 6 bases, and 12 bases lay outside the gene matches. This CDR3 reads CASREAGVGGEQYF. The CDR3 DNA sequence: TGTGCCAGCAGGGAGGCGGGGGTTGGGGGTGAGCAGTACTTC.

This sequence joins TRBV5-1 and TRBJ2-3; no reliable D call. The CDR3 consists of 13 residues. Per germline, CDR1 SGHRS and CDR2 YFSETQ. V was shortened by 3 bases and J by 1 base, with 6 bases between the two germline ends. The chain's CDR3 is CASSSWGTDTQYF. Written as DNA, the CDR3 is TGCGCCAGCAGCTCGTGGGGCACAGATACGCAGTATTTT.

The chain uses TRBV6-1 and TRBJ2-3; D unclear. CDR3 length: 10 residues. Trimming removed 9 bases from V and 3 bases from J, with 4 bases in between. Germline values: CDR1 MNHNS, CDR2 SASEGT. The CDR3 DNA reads TGTGCCAGATTAACAGATACGCAGTATTTT. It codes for CARLTDTQYF.

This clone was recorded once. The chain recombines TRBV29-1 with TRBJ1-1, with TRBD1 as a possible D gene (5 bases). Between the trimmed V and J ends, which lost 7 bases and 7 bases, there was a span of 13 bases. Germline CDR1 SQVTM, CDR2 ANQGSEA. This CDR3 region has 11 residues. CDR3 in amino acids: CSGTREGEAFF. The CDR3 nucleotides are TGCAGCGGCACCAGGGAGGGTGAAGCTTTCTTT.

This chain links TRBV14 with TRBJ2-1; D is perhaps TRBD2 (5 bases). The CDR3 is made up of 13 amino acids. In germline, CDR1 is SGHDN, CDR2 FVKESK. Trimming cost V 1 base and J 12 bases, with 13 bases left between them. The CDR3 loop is CASSQGEGTRQFF. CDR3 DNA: TGTGCCAGCAGCCAAGGAGAGGGCACACGGCAGTTCTTC.

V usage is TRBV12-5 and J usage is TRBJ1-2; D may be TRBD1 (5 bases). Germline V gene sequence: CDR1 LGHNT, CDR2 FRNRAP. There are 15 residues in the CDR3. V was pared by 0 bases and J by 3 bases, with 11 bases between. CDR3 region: CASGLVLGRDYGYTF. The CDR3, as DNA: TGTGCTAGTGGTTTGGTATTGGGGCGTGACTATGGCTACACCTTC.

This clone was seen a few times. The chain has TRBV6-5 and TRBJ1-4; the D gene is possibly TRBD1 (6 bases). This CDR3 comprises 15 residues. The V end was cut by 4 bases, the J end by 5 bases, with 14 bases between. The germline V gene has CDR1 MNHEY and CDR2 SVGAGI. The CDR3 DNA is TGTGCCAGCAGTTTATACGGACAGAAGAATGAAAAACTGTTTTTT. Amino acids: CASSLYGQKNEKLFF.

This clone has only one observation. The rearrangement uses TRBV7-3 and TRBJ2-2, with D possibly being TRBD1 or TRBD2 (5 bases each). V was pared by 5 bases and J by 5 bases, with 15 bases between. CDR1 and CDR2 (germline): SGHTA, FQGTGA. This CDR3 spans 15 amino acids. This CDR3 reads CASSVGTGWTGELFF. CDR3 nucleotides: TGTGCCAGCAGCGTAGGGACGGGGTGGACCGGGGAGCTGTTTTTT.

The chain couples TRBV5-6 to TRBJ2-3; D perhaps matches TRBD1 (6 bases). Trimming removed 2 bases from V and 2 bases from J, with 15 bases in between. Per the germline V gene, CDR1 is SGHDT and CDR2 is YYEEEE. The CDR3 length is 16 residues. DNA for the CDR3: TGTGCCAGCAGCTTCCAGGGGTATGCCTACACAGATACGCAGTATTTT. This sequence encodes CASSFQGYAYTDTQYF.

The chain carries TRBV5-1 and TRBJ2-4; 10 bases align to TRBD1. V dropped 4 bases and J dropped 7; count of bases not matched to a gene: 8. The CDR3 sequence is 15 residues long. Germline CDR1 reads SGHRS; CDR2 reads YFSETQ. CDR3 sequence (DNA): TGCGCCAGCAGCCAAAAGACAGGGGGCGTGAACATTCAGTACTTC. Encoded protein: CASSQKTGGVNIQYF.

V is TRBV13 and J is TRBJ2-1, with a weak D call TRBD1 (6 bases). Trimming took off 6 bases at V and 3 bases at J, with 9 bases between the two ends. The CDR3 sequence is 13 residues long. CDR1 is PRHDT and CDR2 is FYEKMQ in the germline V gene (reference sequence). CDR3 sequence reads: CASSRTDYNEQFF. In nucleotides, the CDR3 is TGTGCCAGCAGTCGGACAGACTACAATGAGCAGTTCTTC.

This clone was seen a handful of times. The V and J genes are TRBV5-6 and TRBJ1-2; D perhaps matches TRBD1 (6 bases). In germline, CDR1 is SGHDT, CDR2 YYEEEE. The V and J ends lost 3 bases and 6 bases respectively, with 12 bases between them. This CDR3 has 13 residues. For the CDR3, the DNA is TGTGCCAGCAGCTACGGTTACAGGGATGGCTACACCTTC. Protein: CASSYGYRDGYTF.

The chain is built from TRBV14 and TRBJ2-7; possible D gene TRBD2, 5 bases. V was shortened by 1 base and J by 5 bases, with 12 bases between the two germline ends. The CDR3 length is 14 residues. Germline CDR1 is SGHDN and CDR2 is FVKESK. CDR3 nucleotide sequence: TGTGCCAGCAGCCAAGGAGGGTCTCTACACGAGCAGTACTTC. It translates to CASSQGGSLHEQYF.

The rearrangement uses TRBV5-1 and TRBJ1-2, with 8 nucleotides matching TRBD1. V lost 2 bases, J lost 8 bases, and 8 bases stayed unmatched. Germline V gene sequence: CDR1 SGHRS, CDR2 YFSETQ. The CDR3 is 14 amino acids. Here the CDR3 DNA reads TGCGCCAGCAGCTTCCATGACAGGGGTGTGGGCTACACCTTC. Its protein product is CASSFHDRGVGYTF.

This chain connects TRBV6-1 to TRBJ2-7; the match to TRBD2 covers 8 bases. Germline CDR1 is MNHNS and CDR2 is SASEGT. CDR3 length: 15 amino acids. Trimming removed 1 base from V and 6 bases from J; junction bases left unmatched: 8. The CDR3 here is CASSEDGGRLREQYF. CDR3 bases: TGTGCCAGCAGTGAAGATGGCGGGAGGCTTCGCGAGCAGTACTTC.

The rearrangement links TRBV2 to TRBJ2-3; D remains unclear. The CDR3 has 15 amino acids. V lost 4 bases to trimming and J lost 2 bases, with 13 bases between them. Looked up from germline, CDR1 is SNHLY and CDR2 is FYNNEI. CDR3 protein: CASSATGSLTDTQYF. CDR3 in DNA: TGTGCCAGCAGTGCAACCGGGTCCCTCACAGATACGCAGTATTTT.

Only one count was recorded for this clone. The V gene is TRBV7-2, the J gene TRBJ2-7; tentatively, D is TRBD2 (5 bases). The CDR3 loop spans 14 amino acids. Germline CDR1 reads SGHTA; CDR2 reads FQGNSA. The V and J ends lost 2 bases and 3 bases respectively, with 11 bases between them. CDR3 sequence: CASSLQRRHYEQYF. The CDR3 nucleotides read TGTGCCAGCAGCTTACAGCGGAGACACTACGAGCAGTACTTC.

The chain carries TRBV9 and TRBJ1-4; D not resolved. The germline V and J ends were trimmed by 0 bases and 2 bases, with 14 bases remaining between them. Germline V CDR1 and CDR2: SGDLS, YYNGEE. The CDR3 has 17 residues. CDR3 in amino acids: CASSVALGRKTNEKLFF. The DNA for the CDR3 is TGTGCCAGCAGCGTAGCGTTGGGGAGGAAGACTAATGAAAAACTGTTTTTT.

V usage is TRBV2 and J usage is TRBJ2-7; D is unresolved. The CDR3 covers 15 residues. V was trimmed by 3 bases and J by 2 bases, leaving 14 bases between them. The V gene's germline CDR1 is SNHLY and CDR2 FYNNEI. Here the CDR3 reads CASSDTPSTTYEQYF. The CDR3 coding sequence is TGTGCCAGCAGTGATACTCCAAGTACTACCTACGAGCAGTACTTC.

CDR3 protein: CASSDVKFLHEQYF. The DNA for the CDR3 is TGTGCCAGCAGTGACGTAAAATTCCTCCACGAGCAGTACTTC. The rearrangement uses TRBV25-1 and TRBJ2-7; D is ambiguous. The CDR3 runs 14 residues. V lost 3 bases to trimming and J lost 5 bases, with 14 bases between them. CDR1 and CDR2 (germline): MGHDK, SYGVNS.

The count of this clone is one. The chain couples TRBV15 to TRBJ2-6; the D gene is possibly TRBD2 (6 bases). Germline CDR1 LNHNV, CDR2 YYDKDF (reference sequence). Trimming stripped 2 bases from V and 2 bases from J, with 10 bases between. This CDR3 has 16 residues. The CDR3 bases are TGTGCCACCAGCAGAATGGGAGGTACTGGGGCCAACGTCCTGACTTTC. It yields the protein CATSRMGGTGANVLTF.

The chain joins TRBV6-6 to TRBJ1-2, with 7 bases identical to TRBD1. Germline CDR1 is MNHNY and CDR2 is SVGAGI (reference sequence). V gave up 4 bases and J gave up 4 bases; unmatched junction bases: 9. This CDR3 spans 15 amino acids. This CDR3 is CASSFALTGPYGYTF. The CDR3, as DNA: TGTGCCAGCAGTTTTGCCCTGACAGGGCCCTATGGCTACACCTTC.